This T cell receptor (beta chain) was captured in a study of a mutant IDH1 vaccine in newly diagnosed glioma. Study-wide context: Eight vaccine injections were given to patients in weeks 1, 3, 5, 7, 11, 15, 19 and 23. Patients began vaccination 4-6 weeks after radiotherapy alone, or with temozolomide cycles. The earlier regimen, radiotherapy, temozolomide, or both, was most often both.

The assay was immunoSEQ multiplex PCR, and TCRdb's table has in-frame clones only and misses some. In the table there are fewer than 150,000 clones, under 90% of which are singletons. Trimming took off 0 bases at V and 0 bases at J, with 11 bases between the two ends. CDR1 and CDR2 from the germline V gene are ENHRY and SYGVKD. This CDR3 is 17 amino acids long. Regarding this clone: Its antigen is as yet unknown.

Time point described: week 11, during vaccination. Vaccinated patients received 300 ug of mutant IDH1 20-mer peptide per dose, with topical imiquimod. The chain is built from TRBV10-3 and TRBJ2-2; D gene unclear. The TCR sequence derives from a woman in her forties or fifties with glioma. The sequences come from PBMCs, collected from a glioma patient whose treatment included an IDH1 peptide vaccine. In nucleotides, the CDR3 is TGTGCCATCAGTGAGTCCTCGACCGGAACGAACACCGGGGAGCTGTTTTTT. Encoded protein: CAISESSTGTNTGELFF.